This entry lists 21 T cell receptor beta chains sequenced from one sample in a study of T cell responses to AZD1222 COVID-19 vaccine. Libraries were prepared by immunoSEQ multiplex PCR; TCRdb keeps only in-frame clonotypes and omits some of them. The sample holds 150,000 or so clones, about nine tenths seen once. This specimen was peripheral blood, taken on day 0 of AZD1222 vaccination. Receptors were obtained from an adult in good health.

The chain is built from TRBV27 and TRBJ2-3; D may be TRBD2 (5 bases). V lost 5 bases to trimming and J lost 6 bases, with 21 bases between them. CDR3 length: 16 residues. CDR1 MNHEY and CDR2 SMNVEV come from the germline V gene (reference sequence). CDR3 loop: CASSHPGPSGLDTQYF. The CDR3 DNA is TGTGCCAGCAGTCATCCGGGCCCTTCGGGGTTGGATACGCAGTATTTT.

The CDR3 sequence is CASRQNLDRHNEQFF. The CDR3 DNA is TGTGCCAGCAGGCAGAACCTCGACCGTCACAATGAGCAGTTCTTC. The chain couples TRBV6-5 to TRBJ2-1; D gene unclear. Trimming took off 6 bases at V and 5 bases at J, with 17 bases between the two ends. Germline values: CDR1 MNHEY, CDR2 SVGAGI. This CDR3 comprises 15 residues.

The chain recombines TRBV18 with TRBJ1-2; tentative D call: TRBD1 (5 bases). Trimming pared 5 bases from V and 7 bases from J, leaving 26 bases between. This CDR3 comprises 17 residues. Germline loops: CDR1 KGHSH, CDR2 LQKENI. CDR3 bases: TGTGCCAGCTCATCGCTGGGGCGCGGAGGGGAAGGGAGTGGCTACACCTTC. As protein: CASSSLGRGGEGSGYTF.

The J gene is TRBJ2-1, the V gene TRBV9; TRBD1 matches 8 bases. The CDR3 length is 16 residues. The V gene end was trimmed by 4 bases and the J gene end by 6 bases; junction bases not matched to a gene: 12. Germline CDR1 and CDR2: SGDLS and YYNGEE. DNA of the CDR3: TGTGCCAGCAGCAATCCTGGACAGGGAGTCGGCAATGAGCAGTTCTTC. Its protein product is CASSNPGQGVGNEQFF. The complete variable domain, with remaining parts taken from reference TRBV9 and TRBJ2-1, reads DSGVTQTPKHLITATGQRVTLRCSPRSGDLSVYWYQQSLDQGLQFLIQYYNGEERAKGNILERFSAQQFPDLHSELNLSSLELGDSALYFCASSNPGQGVGNEQFFGPGTRLTVL.

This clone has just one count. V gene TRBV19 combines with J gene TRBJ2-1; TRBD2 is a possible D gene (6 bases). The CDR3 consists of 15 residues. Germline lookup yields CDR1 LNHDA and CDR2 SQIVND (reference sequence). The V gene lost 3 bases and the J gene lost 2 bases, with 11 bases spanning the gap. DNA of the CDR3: TGTGCCAGTAGTATTTCGGGGGACCCCTACAATGAGCAGTTCTTC. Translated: CASSISGDPYNEQFF. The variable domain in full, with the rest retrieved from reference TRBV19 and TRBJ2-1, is DGGITQSPKYLFRKEGQNVTLSCEQNLNHDAMYWYRQDPGQGLRLIYYSQIVNDFQKGDIAEGYSVSREKKESFPLTVTSAQKNPTAFYLCASSISGDPYNEQFFGPGTRLTVL.

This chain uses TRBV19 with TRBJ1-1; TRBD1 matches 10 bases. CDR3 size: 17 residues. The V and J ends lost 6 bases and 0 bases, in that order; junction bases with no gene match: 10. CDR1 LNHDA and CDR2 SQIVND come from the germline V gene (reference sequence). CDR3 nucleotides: TGTGCCAGTAGATTGTTCGACAGGGGGCTTATGAACACTGAAGCTTTCTTT. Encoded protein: CASRLFDRGLMNTEAFF.

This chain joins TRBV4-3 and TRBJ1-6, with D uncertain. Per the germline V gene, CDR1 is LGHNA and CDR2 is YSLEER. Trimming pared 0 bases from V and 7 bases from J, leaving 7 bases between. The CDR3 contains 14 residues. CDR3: CASSQDLANSPLHF. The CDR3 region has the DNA TGCGCCAGCAGCCAAGATCTGGCGAATTCACCCCTCCACTTT.

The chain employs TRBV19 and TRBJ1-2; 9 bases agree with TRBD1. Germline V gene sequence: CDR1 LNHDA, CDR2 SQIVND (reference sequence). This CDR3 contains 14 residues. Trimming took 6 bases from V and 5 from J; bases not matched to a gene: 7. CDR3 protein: CASSPTGTGYGYTF. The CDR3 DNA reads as TGTGCCAGTAGCCCTACCGGGACAGGGTATGGCTACACCTTC.

CDR3 sequence (DNA): TGCAGCGTTGAAGGGGGGGCTGGTGGCTACACCTTC. Translation: CSVEGGAGGYTF. This rearrangement joins TRBV29-1 to TRBJ1-2; D is perhaps TRBD1 (6 bases). The CDR3 spans 12 residues. Germline CDR1 reads SQVTM; CDR2 reads ANQGSEA. V lost 1 base to trimming and J lost 7 bases, with 10 bases between them.

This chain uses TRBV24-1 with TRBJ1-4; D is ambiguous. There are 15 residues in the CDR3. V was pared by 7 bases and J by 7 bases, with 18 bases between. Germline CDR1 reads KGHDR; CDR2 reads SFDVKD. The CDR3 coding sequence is TGTGCCACCAGCTCCGGAAGACGCCTTTTTGAAAAACTGTTTTTT. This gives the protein CATSSGRRLFEKLFF.

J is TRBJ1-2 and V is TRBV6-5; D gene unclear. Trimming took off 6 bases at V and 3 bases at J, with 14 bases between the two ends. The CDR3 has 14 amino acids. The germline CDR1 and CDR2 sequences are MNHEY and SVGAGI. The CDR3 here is CASSNLENYYGYTF. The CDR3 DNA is TGTGCCAGCAGCAACCTAGAGAATTACTATGGCTACACCTTC.

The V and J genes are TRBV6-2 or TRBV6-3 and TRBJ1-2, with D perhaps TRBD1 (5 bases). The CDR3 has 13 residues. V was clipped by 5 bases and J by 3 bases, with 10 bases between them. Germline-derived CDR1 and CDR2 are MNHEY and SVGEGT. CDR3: CASSTGGDYGYTF. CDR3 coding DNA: TGTGCCAGCAGTACCGGGGGGGACTATGGCTACACCTTC.

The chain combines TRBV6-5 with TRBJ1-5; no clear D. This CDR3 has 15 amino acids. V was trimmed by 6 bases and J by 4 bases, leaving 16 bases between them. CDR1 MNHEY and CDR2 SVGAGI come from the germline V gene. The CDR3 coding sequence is TGTGCCAGCAGCTCTACGACCTTAAGGAATCAGCCCCAGCATTTT. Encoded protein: CASSSTTLRNQPQHF.

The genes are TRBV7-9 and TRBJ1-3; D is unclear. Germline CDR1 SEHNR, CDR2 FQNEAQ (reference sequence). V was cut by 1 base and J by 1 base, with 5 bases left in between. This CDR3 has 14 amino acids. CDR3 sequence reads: CASSLVSSGNTIYF. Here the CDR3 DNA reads TGTGCCAGCAGCTTAGTTAGTTCTGGAAACACCATATATTTT.

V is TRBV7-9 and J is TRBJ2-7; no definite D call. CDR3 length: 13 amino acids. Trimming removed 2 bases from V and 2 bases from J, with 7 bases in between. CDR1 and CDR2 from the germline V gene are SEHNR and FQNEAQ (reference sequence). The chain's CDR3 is CASSLKPPYEQYF. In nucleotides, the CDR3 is TGTGCCAGCAGCTTAAAACCGCCCTACGAGCAGTACTTC.

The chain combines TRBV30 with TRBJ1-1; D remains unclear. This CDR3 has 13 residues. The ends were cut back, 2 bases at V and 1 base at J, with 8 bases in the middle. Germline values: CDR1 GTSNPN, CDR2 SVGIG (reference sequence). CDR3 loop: CAWSRQENTEAFF. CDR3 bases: TGTGCCTGGAGTCGGCAGGAGAACACTGAAGCTTTCTTT.

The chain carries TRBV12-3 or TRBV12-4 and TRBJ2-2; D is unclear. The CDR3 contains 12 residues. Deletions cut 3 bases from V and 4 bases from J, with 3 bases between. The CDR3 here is CASSFGTGELFF. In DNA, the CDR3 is TGTGCCAGCAGTTTCGGCACCGGGGAGCTGTTTTTT.

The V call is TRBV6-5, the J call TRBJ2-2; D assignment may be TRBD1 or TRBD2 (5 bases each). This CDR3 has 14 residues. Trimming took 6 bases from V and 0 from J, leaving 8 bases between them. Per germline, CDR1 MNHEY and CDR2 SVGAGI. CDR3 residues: CASRGETNTGELFF. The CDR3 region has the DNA TGTGCCAGCAGGGGGGAAACGAACACCGGGGAGCTGTTTTTT.

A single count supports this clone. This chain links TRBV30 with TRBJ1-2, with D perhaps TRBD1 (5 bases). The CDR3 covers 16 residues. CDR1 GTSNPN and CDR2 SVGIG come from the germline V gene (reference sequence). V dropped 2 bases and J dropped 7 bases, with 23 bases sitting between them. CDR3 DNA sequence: TGTGCCTGGAGTATTAGACAGCCGTTGCTCCTCGGTGGCTACACCTTC. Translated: CAWSIRQPLLLGGYTF.

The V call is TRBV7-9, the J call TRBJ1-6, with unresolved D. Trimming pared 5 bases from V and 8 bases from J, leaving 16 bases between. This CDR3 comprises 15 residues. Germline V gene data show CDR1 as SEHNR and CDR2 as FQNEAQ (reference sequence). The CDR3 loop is CASSPVGGDDSPLHF. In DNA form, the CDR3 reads TGTGCCAGCAGCCCCGTGGGTGGGGATGATTCACCCCTCCACTTT.

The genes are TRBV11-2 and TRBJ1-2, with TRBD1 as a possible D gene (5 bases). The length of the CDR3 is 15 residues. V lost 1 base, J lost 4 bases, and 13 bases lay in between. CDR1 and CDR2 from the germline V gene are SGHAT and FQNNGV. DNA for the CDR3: TGTGCCAGCAGCTTAGGAAGGGCTGGGGGCTATGGCTACACCTTC. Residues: CASSLGRAGGYGYTF. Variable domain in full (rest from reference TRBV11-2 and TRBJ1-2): EAGVAQSPRYKIIEKRQSVAFWCNPISGHATLYWYQQILGQGPKLLIQFQNNGVVDDSQLPKDRFSAERLKGVDSTLKIQPAKLEDSAVYLCASSLGRAGGYGYTFGSGTRLTVV.